A selection of T cell receptor beta chains follows, all from one sample in a study of post-analysis software for immune sequencing data. One entry per CDR3 protein, called by TCRdb with MiXCR from the PCR reads. Of roughly 600,000 distinct CDR3 sequences listed, about 40% are singletons. Sequencing was done on a sample of blood. These receptors were collected from a girl between 10 and 17 years old with multiple sclerosis. The CDR3 runs from the conserved cysteine through the conserved F or W. The D gene is left open where the match is weak. Clone sizes are given selectively: once, few, many, or a class where the clone is expanded.

NA	TRBV7-8	TRBJ1-2	NA	TGTGCCAGCAGCTTAGATCCGGTGCTCTATGGCTACACCTTC	CASSLDPVLYGYTF
few	TRBV7-8	TRBJ2-7	TRBD2	TGTGCCAGCAGCTTAGAGGGACTAGCGGGAGACTACGAGCAGTACTTC	CASSLEGLAGDYEQYF
few	TRBV12-3/TRBV12-4	TRBJ2-5	NA	TGTGCCAGCATTAAAGGGCAGGGGAAAGAGACCCAGTACTTC	CASIKGQGKETQYF
NA	TRBV20-1	TRBJ2-7	NA	TGCAGTGCTAGAGATACGGGGACCTACGAGCAGTACTTC	CSARDTGTYEQYF
few	TRBV4-1	TRBJ2-6	NA	TGCGCCAGCAGCCAAGTGTCAGGGGCTGGGGCCAACGTCCTGACTTTC	CASSQVSGAGANVLTF
NA	TRBV9	TRBJ2-3	NA	TGTGCCAGCAGCGCCAAGAGCACAGATACGCAGTATTTT	CASSAKSTDTQYF
few	TRBV12-3/TRBV12-4	TRBJ1-2	NA	TGTGCCAGCAGTTTAAGACAGGTCTATGGCTACACCTTC	CASSLRQVYGYTF
once	TRBV20-1	TRBJ1-6	NA	TGCAGTGCCAACAGGGACACTAATTCACCCCTCCACTTT	CSANRDTNSPLHF
few	TRBV20-1	TRBJ2-1	NA	TGCAGTGCTAACTCCAGATACCACACATTCAATGAGCAGTTCTTC	CSANSRYHTFNEQFF
NA	TRBV12-3/TRBV12-4	TRBJ2-3	NA	TGTGCCAGCAGTTCGGAACTAGTGGGCCGTGCGAGCACAGATGCGCAGTATTTT	CASSSELVGRASTDAQYF
NA	TRBV7-2	TRBJ1-2	TRBD1	TGTGCCAGCAGCCCAACGGGACAGGGAAATGGCTACACCTTC	CASSPTGQGNGYTF
NA	TRBV6-5	TRBJ2-1	NA	TGTGCCAGCAGTTACGGGTTGAGGAATGAGCAGTTCTTC	CASSYGLRNEQFF
NA	TRBV12-3/TRBV12-4	TRBJ2-3	NA	TGTGCCAGCAGTCCCCCCTCCATCGCCACAGATACGCAGTATTTT	CASSPPSIATDTQYF
few	TRBV11-3	TRBJ2-3	NA	TGTGCCAGCAGACCCCCGGCGTTGAGTCGGGGAGATACGCAGTATTTT	CASRPPALSRGDTQYF
few	TRBV12-3/TRBV12-4	TRBJ2-1	NA	TGTGCCAGCAGTTCTGGCGGTCAGCAGTTCTTC	CASSSGGQQFF
NA	TRBV12-3/TRBV12-4	TRBJ1-2	NA	TGTGCCAGCAGTTTAGCTAGTACAGAAACTAACTATGGCTACACCTTC	CASSLASTETNYGYTF
NA	TRBV7-9	TRBJ2-7	NA	TGTGCCAGCAGCGCGAGCGGTCTCTCCTACGAGCAGTACTTC	CASSASGLSYEQYF
NA	TRBV4-2	TRBJ2-5	TRBD1	TGTGCCAGCAGCCAAGAAGGAGCAGGGGGCGAGACCCAGTACTTC	CASSQEGAGGETQYF
NA	TRBV11-2	TRBJ2-1	NA	TGTGCCAGCAGCTGGGTCCCCTACAATGAGCAGTTCTTC	CASSWVPYNEQFF
NA	TRBV12-3/TRBV12-4	TRBJ2-3	TRBD2	TGTGCCAGCAGTCCCACCACTAGCGGGAAGGCAGATACGCAGTATTTT	CASSPTTSGKADTQYF
NA	TRBV20-1	TRBJ2-7	TRBD2	TGCAGGGCTCTAGCGGGATCCTACGAGCAGTACTTC	CRALAGSYEQYF
NA	TRBV5-1	TRBJ2-1	NA	TGCGCCAGCAGCCGCCCGCCCGAAGAGCAGTTCTTC	CASSRPPEEQFF
NA	TRBV9	TRBJ1-5	TRBD1	TGTGCCAGCAGCTTTGGGGGGGAGGGGGCTCAACCCCAGCATTTT	CASSFGGEGAQPQHF
few	TRBV29-1	TRBJ1-1	NA	TGCAGCGTTGTAACAGAATGGATCACTGAAGCTTTCTTT	CSVVTEWITEAFF
many	TRBV5-1	TRBJ2-1	TRBD1	TGCGCCAGCAGTACAGGGGGCAATGAGCAGTTCTTC	CASSTGGNEQFF
few	TRBV20-1	TRBJ1-2	NA	TGCAGTGCTAGAGATAGGGGGTTGTATGGCTACACCTTC	CSARDRGLYGYTF
few	TRBV3-1	TRBJ2-7	TRBD1	TGTGCCAGCAGCCATCAGGGGGCGGACGAGCAGTACTTC	CASSHQGADEQYF
NA	TRBV10-3	TRBJ2-7	NA	TGTGCCATCCGGACCGCCAACACCTACGAGCAGTACTTC	CAIRTANTYEQYF
NA	TRBV7-9	TRBJ1-2	NA	TGTGCCAGCAGCTTTGACCGGGACTTCCGAGGCTACACCTTC	CASSFDRDFRGYTF
once	TRBV12-3/TRBV12-4	TRBJ2-3	NA	TGTGCCAGCAGGTTACCTGGGGATACGCAGTATTTT	CASRLPGDTQYF
NA	TRBV12-3/TRBV12-4	TRBJ1-5	NA	TGTGCCAGCAGTCGGGGGCCTGGGCAGCCCCAGCATTTT	CASSRGPGQPQHF
NA	TRBV6-4	TRBJ1-1	NA	TGTGCCAGCAGTGACGCGGGGGGCACTGAAGCTTTCTTT	CASSDAGGTEAFF
NA	TRBV11-2	TRBJ2-1	TRBD2	TGTGCCAGCAGCTTACGAGGTGGGAGGGTCTACAATGAGCAGTTCTTC	CASSLRGGRVYNEQFF
NA	TRBV5-6	TRBJ2-3	NA	TGTGCCAGCAGCTTGGATTGGGGGGACACTCGCACAGATACGCAGTATTTT	CASSLDWGDTRTDTQYF
once	TRBV5-8	TRBJ1-2	NA	TGTGCCAGCCGACTTTCGGGGGGCCAGGGCTACACCTTC	CASRLSGGQGYTF
NA	TRBV7-8	TRBJ2-7	NA	TGTGCCAGCAGCTTAAAGATTCTAAGGGATAACTTCTACGAGCAGTACTTC	CASSLKILRDNFYEQYF
few	TRBV6-5	TRBJ1-5	TRBD1	TGTGCCAGCAGTTACTCGAGGGGGACAGATAGCAATCAGCCCCAGCATTTT	CASSYSRGTDSNQPQHF
few	TRBV12-3/TRBV12-4	TRBJ2-3	NA	TGTGCCAGCAACGCGGGCACAGATACGCAGTATTTT	CASNAGTDTQYF
NA	TRBV6-6	TRBJ2-5	TRBD2	TGTGCCAGCAGCACCAAGCGGGGGCAGTACTTC	CASSTKRGQYF
NA	TRBV20-1	TRBJ2-7	TRBD1	TGCAGTGCCCAATGGACAGGTCAGACAGGCGAGCAGTACTTC	CSAQWTGQTGEQYF
NA	TRBV6-5	TRBJ2-1	TRBD1	TGTGCCAGCAGTTATGGACAGGGGTGGGATGAGCAGTTCTTC	CASSYGQGWDEQFF
few	TRBV20-1	TRBJ2-7	TRBD1	TGCAGTGCTAGGGGACAGGTAGCCTTCTACGAGCAGTACTTC	CSARGQVAFYEQYF
NA	TRBV12-3/TRBV12-4	TRBJ1-1	NA	TGTGCCAGCAGTTTAAAAGAGGGGAACTTGAACACTGAAGCTTTCTTT	CASSLKEGNLNTEAFF
few	TRBV20-1	TRBJ2-5	NA	TGCAGTGCTAGAGTGGGTACTCTTCAAGAGACCCAGTACTTC	CSARVGTLQETQYF